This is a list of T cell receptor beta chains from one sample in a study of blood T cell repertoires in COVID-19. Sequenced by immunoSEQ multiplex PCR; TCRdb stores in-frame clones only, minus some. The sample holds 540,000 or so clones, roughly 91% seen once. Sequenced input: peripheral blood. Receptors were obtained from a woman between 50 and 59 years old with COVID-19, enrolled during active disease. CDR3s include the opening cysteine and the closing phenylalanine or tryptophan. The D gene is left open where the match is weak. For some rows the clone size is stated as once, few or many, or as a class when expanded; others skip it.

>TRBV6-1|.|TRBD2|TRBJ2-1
TGTGCCAGCAGTGAGACTAGCGGGCCCAATGAGCAGTTCTTC
CASSETSGPNEQFF
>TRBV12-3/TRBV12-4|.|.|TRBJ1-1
TGTGCCAGCAGTTCGGGACAAGGAGCTGAAGCTTTCTTT
CASSSGQGAEAFF
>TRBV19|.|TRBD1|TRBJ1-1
TGTGCCAGTAGTAGGGACAGGCCGAGAAAGGCTTTCTTT
CASSRDRPRKAFF
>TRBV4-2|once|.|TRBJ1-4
TGTGCCAGCAGCTTAAAGGACAGATTCACAACTAATGAAAAACTGTTTTTT
CASSLKDRFTTNEKLFF
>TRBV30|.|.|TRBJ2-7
TGTGCCTGGAGCAAAAGCTCTTACGAGCAGTACTTC
CAWSKSSYEQYF
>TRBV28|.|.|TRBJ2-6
TGTGCCAGCAGCCGTCTTTCGGGGTCCGGGGCCAACGTCCTGACTTTC
CASSRLSGSGANVLTF
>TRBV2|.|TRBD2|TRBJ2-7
TGTGCCAGCCATGGGACTAGCGGGGGAAAGTCCTACGAGCAGTACTTC
CASHGTSGGKSYEQYF
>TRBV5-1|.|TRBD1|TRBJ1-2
TGCGCCAGCAGCTGGACAGGGGACTATGGCTACACCTTC
CASSWTGDYGYTF
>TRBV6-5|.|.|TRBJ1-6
TGTGCCAGCCGCAGGGTGACTTATAATTCACCCCTCCACTTT
CASRRVTYNSPLHF
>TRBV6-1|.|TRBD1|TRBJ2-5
TGTGCCAGCCGGGACAGCCAAGAGACCCAGTACTTC
CASRDSQETQYF
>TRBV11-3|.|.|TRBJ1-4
TGTGCCAGCAGCTTAGGTAGGCAGCGGTTATCTAATGAAAAACTGTTTTTT
CASSLGRQRLSNEKLFF
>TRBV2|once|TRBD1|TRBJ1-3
TGTGCCAGCAGCGTACTCGGACAGGGGGTCACGGGAAACACCATATATTTT
CASSVLGQGVTGNTIYF
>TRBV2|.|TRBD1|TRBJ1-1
TGTGCCAGCAGGACCGGGACAGGGGGCACTGAAGCTTTCTTT
CASRTGTGGTEAFF
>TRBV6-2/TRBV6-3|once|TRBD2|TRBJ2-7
TGTGCCAGCAGCCGGGGACTAGCTGGGTCCTACGAGCAGTACTTC
CASSRGLAGSYEQYF